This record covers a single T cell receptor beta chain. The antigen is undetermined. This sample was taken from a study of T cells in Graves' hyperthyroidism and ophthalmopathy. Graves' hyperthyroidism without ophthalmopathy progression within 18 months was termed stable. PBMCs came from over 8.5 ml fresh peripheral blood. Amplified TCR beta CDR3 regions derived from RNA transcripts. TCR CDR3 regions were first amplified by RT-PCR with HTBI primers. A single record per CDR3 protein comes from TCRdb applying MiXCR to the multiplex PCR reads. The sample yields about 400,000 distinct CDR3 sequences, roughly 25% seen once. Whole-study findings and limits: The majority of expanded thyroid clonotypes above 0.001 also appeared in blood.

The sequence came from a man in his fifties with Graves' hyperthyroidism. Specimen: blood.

CDR3 DNA sequence: TGTGCCAGCAGTTACCAGGGGGTAGCGGGGGGCACAGATACGCAGTATTTT. Protein: CASSYQGVAGGTDTQYF. The V call is TRBV6-5, the J call TRBJ2-3; 9 bases fit TRBD2. The CDR3 has 17 residues. Germline V gene sequence: CDR1 MNHEY, CDR2 SVGAGI. V lost 2 bases and J lost 1; bases outside the gene matches: 7.